This passage covers 26 T cell receptor beta chains from one sample sequenced in a study of T cells in Graves' hyperthyroidism and ophthalmopathy. What was amplified from RNA transcripts were TCR beta CDR3 regions. Initially, a first-round RT-PCR of the TCR CDR3 employed the HTBI primer set. One entry per CDR3 protein, called by TCRdb with MiXCR from the multiplex PCR reads. The table has about 160,000 distinct CDR3 sequences, about 9.4% seen once; the top ten hold more than 20%. The sample taken for sequencing was blood. The source of these receptors is a woman aged 18-29 years with Graves' hyperthyroidism that later progressed to Graves' ophthalmopathy.

This clonotype was recorded many times. The rearrangement joins TRBV3-1 to TRBJ1-1; D might be TRBD1 (5 bases). Deletions cut 0 bases from V and 4 bases from J, with 15 bases between. Germline loops: CDR1 LGHDT, CDR2 YNNKEL (reference sequence). CDR3 length: 16 residues. The CDR3 bases are TGTGCCAGCAGCCAAGATCCCATGGGGGGGGGCACTGAAGCTTTCTTT. It specifies CASSQDPMGGGTEAFF.

This clonotype was detected ten times or more. J is TRBJ1-1 and V is TRBV6-1; 9 positions match TRBD1. The CDR3 runs to 14 residues. Germline trimming cut 5 bases from V and 5 bases from J; bases unmatched to any gene: 6. The germline gives CDR1 MNHNS, CDR2 SASEGT. CDR3 amino acids: CASSSGQGRTEAFF. The CDR3 nucleotides are TGTGCCAGCAGTTCCGGACAGGGGAGGACTGAAGCTTTCTTT.

This clonotype was found many times. The V gene is TRBV2, the J gene TRBJ1-6, with 8 nucleotides matching TRBD1. This CDR3 comprises 18 residues. J was trimmed by 0 bases and V by 6 bases; bases with no gene match: 10. Germline CDR1 is SNHLY and CDR2 is FYNNEI. The CDR3 region is CASRLRDRSYSYNSPLHF. DNA of the CDR3: TGTGCCAGCAGACTCCGGGACAGGTCTTACTCCTATAATTCACCCCTCCACTTT.

This clonotype was counted only a few times. The CDR3 loop is CASSPNGGPYEQYF. CDR3 nucleotide sequence: TGTGCCAGCAGCCCTAACGGGGGACCCTACGAGCAGTACTTC. This chain joins TRBV5-4 and TRBJ2-7; a possible D gene is TRBD2 (6 bases). The CDR3 loop spans 14 amino acids. Trimming stripped 4 bases from V and 2 bases from J, with 13 bases between. CDR1 SGHNT and CDR2 YYREEE come from the germline V gene (reference sequence).

This clonotype occurred many times. This chain links TRBV29-1 with TRBJ2-7; D is uncertain. The CDR3 has 10 amino acids. Germline V gene sequence: CDR1 SQVTM, CDR2 ANQGSEA. V dropped 7 bases and J dropped 4 bases, with 8 bases sitting between them. The CDR3 nucleotides are TGCAGCGAGAAGAAGTACGAGCAGTACTTC. Residues: CSEKKYEQYF.

This clonotype was counted between two and nine times. V usage is TRBV14 and J usage is TRBJ1-1; no reliable D call. The ends were cut back, 5 bases at V and 5 bases at J, with 12 bases in the middle. Germline V gene sequence: CDR1 SGHDN, CDR2 FVKESK. The CDR3 consists of 13 residues. The CDR3: CASSIDWVTEAFF. CDR3 in DNA: TGTGCCAGCAGCATAGATTGGGTTACTGAAGCTTTCTTT.

This clonotype was found many times. The chain employs TRBV6-1 and TRBJ1-5; 10 bases align to TRBD1. This CDR3 comprises 16 residues. Looked up from germline, CDR1 is MNHNS and CDR2 is SASEGT. V shed 6 bases and J 1 base; nucleotides not matched to a gene: 6. This CDR3 is CASSAPGQGSNQPQHF. The CDR3 bases are TGTGCCAGCAGCGCGCCGGGACAGGGGAGCAATCAGCCCCAGCATTTT.

This clonotype showed up many times. The rearrangement uses TRBV7-9 and TRBJ1-1; D gene uncertain. V lost 3 bases and J 4 bases, leaving 9 bases between the germline ends. The CDR3 totals 13 residues. Per germline, CDR1 SEHNR and CDR2 FQNEAQ (reference sequence). The CDR3, as DNA: TGTGCCAGCAGCTTCAAGGAGGGCACTGAAGCTTTCTTT. It specifies CASSFKEGTEAFF.

This clonotype showed up many times. CDR3 sequence (DNA): TGTGCCAGCAACCTTAGAGGGGCGGGCTATGGCTACACCTTC. This gives the protein CASNLRGAGYGYTF. This rearrangement joins TRBV28 to TRBJ1-2, with D perhaps TRBD1 (5 bases). Germline V gene sequence: CDR1 MDHEN, CDR2 SYDVKM. This CDR3 has 14 residues. Trimming left V 7 bases short and J 4 bases short, with 16 bases between.

Concerning this clonotype: A much bigger clone sits one base away, suggesting this may be a read error. The rearrangement joins TRBV6-2 or TRBV6-3 to TRBJ2-7; the match to TRBD2 covers 8 bases. The V gene's germline CDR1 is MNHEY and CDR2 SVGEGT. CDR3 length equals 11 residues. CDR3 loop: CASSAGAEEYF. The CDR3 nucleotides read TGTGCCAGCTCAGCGGGGGCCGAGGAGTACTTC.

This clonotype has a single count. A clone one base away is much larger, so this may be a read error. The chain joins TRBV15 to TRBJ1-2, with D perhaps TRBD1 (6 bases). The CDR3 has 17 residues. Germline CDR1 LNHNV, CDR2 YYDKDF (reference sequence). The CDR3 DNA sequence: TGTGCCGCCAGCAGAGGGGCGCGATCCACAGGGAACTATGGCTACACCTTC. Protein product: CAASRGARSTGNYGYTF.

The table lists this clonotype with a few counts. V and J are TRBV25-1 and TRBJ2-3; 9 bases agree with TRBD1. Germline assignment: CDR1 MGHDK and CDR2 SYGVNS. This CDR3 contains 15 residues. After removal of 4 bases from V and 2 bases from J, the junction contained 4 bases not matched to a gene. The CDR3 loop is CASSARDRDTDTQYF. The DNA for the CDR3 is TGTGCCAGCAGTGCCCGGGACAGGGACACAGATACGCAGTATTTT. The variable domain in full, completed from reference TRBV25-1 and TRBJ2-3, reads EADIYQTPRYLVIGTGKKITLECSQTMGHDKMYWYQQDPGMELHLIHYSYGVNSTEKGDLSSESTVSRIRTEHFPLTLESARPSHTSQYLCASSARDRDTDTQYFGPGTRLTVL.

This clonotype was seen a few times. The chain uses TRBV19 and TRBJ2-7; 7 bases match TRBD1. Unmatched junction bases numbered 5, after V lost 6 bases and J lost 0 bases. This CDR3 has 14 residues. Germline values: CDR1 LNHDA, CDR2 SQIVND (reference sequence). Written as DNA, the CDR3 is TGTGCCAGTAGGAACAGGGGATCCTCCTACGAGCAGTACTTC. This translates into CASRNRGSSYEQYF.

V and J are TRBV9 and TRBJ2-5; 7 bases fit TRBD2. CDR1 is SGDLS, CDR2 YYNGEE, per germline. The trim removed 4 bases at V and 1 base at J, leaving 7 bases unmatched. The CDR3 consists of 15 residues. The CDR3 DNA is TGTGCCAGCAGCCCTCTGGGGAGGGTCCAAGAGACCCAGTACTTC. Translation: CASSPLGRVQETQYF.

V is TRBV6-5 and J is TRBJ2-1; TRBD2 aligns across 8 bases. This CDR3 spans 16 amino acids. V was clipped by 5 bases and J by 5 bases; unmatched bases: 11. From germline, CDR1 is MNHEY and CDR2 SVGAGI. CDR3 sequence: CASSPSAGGHHNEQFF. CDR3 coding DNA: TGTGCCAGCAGTCCCTCGGCGGGAGGCCACCACAATGAGCAGTTCTTC.

This clonotype was found many times. The rearrangement joins TRBV6-1 to TRBJ2-1; 11 nucleotides agree with TRBD2. J lost 8 bases, V lost 11 bases, and 8 bases had no gene match. The CDR3 is made up of 13 amino acids. The germline CDR1 and CDR2 sequences are MNHNS and SASEGT. For the CDR3, the DNA is TGTGCCTGTCGACTAGCGGGATTGGATGAGCAGTTCTTC. This gives the protein CACRLAGLDEQFF.

This clonotype was observed many times. This sequence joins TRBV20-1 and TRBJ2-5; TRBD1 agrees at 8 bases. Germline values: CDR1 DFQATT, CDR2 SNEGSKA (reference sequence). The CDR3 is 17 amino acids. V dropped 5 bases and J dropped 1; count of bases not matched to a gene: 15. CDR3 protein: CSALLEARDRSQETQYF. CDR3 bases: TGCAGTGCTCTATTAGAGGCTCGGGACAGGAGCCAAGAGACCCAGTACTTC.

In this sample, this clonotype turned up many times. V and J are TRBV5-6 and TRBJ1-2, with 7 bases fitting TRBD1. The germline gives CDR1 SGHDT, CDR2 YYEEEE. The V segment lost 5 bases and the J segment 7 bases; nucleotides outside the gene matches: 5. The CDR3 totals 12 residues. The CDR3 DNA sequence: TGTGCCAGCAGATCCGGGACAGTTGGCTACACCTTC. Protein: CASRSGTVGYTF.

This clonotype was detected many times. The chain uses TRBV2 and TRBJ1-2, with no clear D. Between the trimmed V and J ends, which lost 3 bases and 0 bases, there was a span of 5 bases. Germline-derived CDR1 and CDR2 are SNHLY and FYNNEI. The CDR3 sequence is 13 residues long. CDR3 DNA: TGTGCCAGCAGTGACGGCTCTAACTATGGCTACACCTTC. This gives the protein CASSDGSNYGYTF.

This clonotype was counted between two and nine times. The chain has TRBV5-4 and TRBJ1-1; no firm D call. This CDR3 has 12 residues. Germline V lookup: CDR1 SGHNT, CDR2 YYREEE (reference sequence). The V and J ends lost 10 bases and 1 base respectively, with 11 bases between them. CDR3 in amino acids: CAGRRGNTEAFF. DNA for the CDR3: TGTGCCGGTCGACGGGGGAACACTGAAGCTTTCTTT.

The table lists this clonotype with a few counts. The CDR3 is CASSSTGLSPGELFF. CDR3 coding DNA: TGTGCCAGCAGCTCGACAGGACTTTCACCCGGGGAGCTGTTTTTT. This chain connects TRBV5-4 to TRBJ2-2, with D possibly being TRBD1 (6 bases). The CDR3 loop spans 15 amino acids. Trimming removed 3 bases at V and 6 bases at J, with 15 bases between. Germline V gene lookup returns CDR1 SGHNT and CDR2 YYREEE (reference sequence).

This clonotype turned up a few times. The chain uses TRBV2 and TRBJ1-3; TRBD1 agrees at 8 bases. The CDR3 consists of 17 residues. The J segment lost 0 bases and the V segment lost 7 bases, leaving 11 bases of the junction unmatched. Germline CDR1 reads SNHLY; CDR2 reads FYNNEI. As DNA, the CDR3 is TGTGCCAGCAACCTGCGCCGACAGGGGAGCTCTGGAAACACCATATATTTT. Its protein is CASNLRRQGSSGNTIYF. The whole variable domain, filled in from reference TRBV2 and TRBJ1-3, reads EPEVTQTPSHQVTQMGQEVILRCVPISNHLYFYWYRQILGQKVEFLVSFYNNEISEKSEIFDDQFSVERPDGSNFTLKIRSTKLEDSAMYFCASNLRRQGSSGNTIYFGEGSWLTVV.

This clonotype was observed many times. The chain joins TRBV20-1 to TRBJ1-1; D is uncertain. The length of the CDR3 is 14 residues. The germline V gene has CDR1 DFQATT and CDR2 SNEGSKA (reference sequence). V was clipped by 3 bases and J by 1 base, with 12 bases between them. The CDR3 nucleotides are TGCAGTGCTAGGTTGGGTATATCGAACACTGAAGCTTTCTTT. It codes for CSARLGISNTEAFF.

This clonotype showed up many times. The junction and the germline gene differ at one end; a read error may be behind it. V and J are TRBV24-1 and TRBJ2-5; either TRBD1 or TRBD2 may supply D (5 bases each). Germline V lookup: CDR1 KGHDR, CDR2 SFDVKD. The CDR3 has 17 amino acids. The DNA for the CDR3 is TGTGCCACCAGTGACCGAGGACACTCCCCACGGGAAGAGACCCGGTACTTC. Protein product: CATSDRGHSPREETRYF.

This clonotype was detected many times. This chain links TRBV12-3 or TRBV12-4 with TRBJ1-3; D ambiguous. Between the trimmed V and J ends, which lost 2 bases and 2 bases, there was a span of 7 bases. CDR3 length equals 14 residues. CDR3 amino acids: CASSLIGTGNTIYF. CDR3 DNA: TGTGCCAGCAGTTTAATCGGCACTGGAAACACCATATATTTT.

The V gene is TRBV15, the J gene TRBJ1-5; 8 bases agree with TRBD1. CDR3 length: 14 residues. Germline CDR1 LNHNV, CDR2 YYDKDF (reference sequence). The ends lost 9 bases at V and 7 bases at J; junction bases unmatched: 11. The CDR3 DNA sequence: TGTGCCACGAGCTTCAGGGGGCAGGGGCAGCCCCAGCATTTT. It translates to CATSFRGQGQPQHF.